These 4 T cell receptor beta chains were sequenced from one sample in a study of T cell responses to AZD1222 COVID-19 vaccine. Sequenced by immunoSEQ multiplex PCR; TCRdb stores in-frame clones only, minus some. This sample carries under 200,000 clones, 90% to 95% of them seen once, and the ten largest clones take around 1.3%. The sample in question was peripheral blood, obtained 28 days after the second AZD1222 dose. These receptors all come from an adult who received the AZD1222 COVID-19 vaccine.

V and J are TRBV6-5 and TRBJ1-1, with TRBD1 as a possible D gene (6 bases). With 6 bases removed from V and 4 bases from J, the gap between germline ends came to 18 bases. CDR1 MNHEY and CDR2 SVGAGI come from the germline V gene. The CDR3 runs to 15 residues. The CDR3 DNA sequence: TGTGCCAGCAGGAGTCCGGGACAAGCGCCCACTGAAGCTTTCTTT. Translation: CASRSPGQAPTEAFF.

The rearrangement links TRBV2 to TRBJ1-4, with a possible D match to TRBD1 (5 bases). V dropped 6 bases and J dropped 2 bases, with 16 bases sitting between them. The CDR3 contains 16 residues. The germline V gene has CDR1 SNHLY and CDR2 FYNNEI. The CDR3 DNA is TGTGCCAGCAGGAGGGGTAGGGAGAGGACTAATGAAAAACTGTTTTTT. This sequence encodes CASRRGRERTNEKLFF.

The chain recombines TRBV5-1 with TRBJ1-3; a possible D gene is TRBD1 (5 bases). The V gene lost 0 bases and the J gene lost 0 bases, with 13 bases spanning the gap. Germline CDR1 and CDR2: SGHRS and YFSETQ. The CDR3 runs to 17 residues. The CDR3 region is CASSLGQTYLSGNTIYF. The CDR3 bases are TGCGCCAGCAGCTTGGGACAGACCTACCTCTCTGGAAACACCATATATTTT.

This clone has just one count. The CDR3 sequence is CASSLEGGVDRGYEQYF. The CDR3 DNA follows: TGCGCCAGCAGCTTGGAAGGTGGGGTAGATCGGGGCTACGAGCAGTACTTC. J is TRBJ2-7 and V is TRBV5-1; a possible D gene is TRBD2 (5 bases). V was pared by 0 bases and J by 3 bases, with 19 bases between. The CDR3 is 17 residues long. CDR1 and CDR2 from the germline V gene are SGHRS and YFSETQ.